Below are 30 T cell receptor beta chains sequenced from a single sample in a study of shared clonotypes between healthy human individuals. Terminally differentiated effector memory CD45RA+ cells were excluded by CCR7 positive selection of CD45RO-negative cells. Some clones are missing from TCRdb's copy, which holds only in-frame ones; the method was immunoSEQ multiplex PCR. The table has around 700,000 clones, about 92% seen once. Sequencing was carried out using naive CD8+ T cells sorted from blood. The receptor set was obtained from a man aged 25 to 40 in good health.

The chain joins TRBV12-5 to TRBJ2-1; TRBD1 matches at 9 bases. Germline CDR1 is LGHNT and CDR2 is FRNRAP. V lost 6 bases and J lost 7; bases outside the gene matches: 7. CDR3 length: 14 amino acids. CDR3 coding DNA: TGTGCTAGTGGGTCCGGGACAGGGCTGAATGAGCAGTTCTTC. Translating it yields CASGSGTGLNEQFF.

This clone occurred once. The rearrangement joins TRBV6-5 to TRBJ2-7, with 8 bases lining up with TRBD2. CDR3 length equals 14 residues. CDR1 MNHEY and CDR2 SVGAGI come from the germline V gene. V trimming: 0 bases; J trimming: 6 bases; junction bases outside the gene matches: 4. The CDR3 loop reads CASSYSSGGFEQYF. The CDR3 DNA reads TGTGCCAGCAGTTACTCGTCGGGGGGGTTCGAGCAGTACTTC.

The V gene is TRBV27, the J gene TRBJ1-2; D remains ambiguous. The V end lost 7 bases, the J end lost 3 bases, and 12 bases lay between the germline ends. Germline V lookup: CDR1 MNHEY, CDR2 SMNVEV (reference sequence). This CDR3 contains 13 residues. CDR3 nucleotides: TGTGCCAGCACCCCCGGAGGGTACTATGGCTACACCTTC. Encoded protein: CASTPGGYYGYTF.

This clone was seen a single time. The chain recombines TRBV13 with TRBJ1-1; no definite D call. CDR1 is PRHDT and CDR2 is FYEKMQ in the germline V gene (reference sequence). Trimming removed 5 bases at V and 4 bases at J, with 8 bases between. The CDR3 is 12 residues long. CDR3 nucleotide sequence: TGTGCCAGCAGCGTGGGGTTCACTGAAGCTTTCTTT. This encodes CASSVGFTEAFF.

This chain uses TRBV29-1 with TRBJ2-1; the D gene is possibly TRBD1 (5 bases). V lost 7 bases and J 8 bases, leaving 24 bases between the germline ends. The V gene's germline CDR1 is SQVTM and CDR2 ANQGSEA. The CDR3 runs to 15 residues. The CDR3 loop reads CSANGLQVKVDEQFF. In nucleotides, the CDR3 is TGCAGCGCTAACGGCCTACAGGTCAAGGTCGATGAGCAGTTCTTC.

Concerning this clone itself: One end of the junction does not line up with germline, which may come from a read error. The chain couples TRBV7-7 to TRBJ2-1; D unresolved. The CDR3 has 13 residues. Germline V CDR1 and CDR2: SSHAT, FNYEAQ (reference sequence). The CDR3 loop reads CASSPPGEAEQFF. The CDR3 DNA reads TGTGCTAGCAGCCCCCCTGGGGAAGCTGAGCAGTTCTTC.

This chain uses TRBV28 with TRBJ2-1, with D possibly matching TRBD2 (5 bases). Germline-derived CDR1 and CDR2 are MDHEN and SYDVKM. This CDR3 comprises 16 residues. V was pared by 4 bases and J by 0 bases, with 13 bases between. For the CDR3, the DNA is TGTGCCAGCAGTTCCCCCGTAGGGAGCTCCTACAATGAGCAGTTCTTC. Its protein product is CASSSPVGSSYNEQFF.

The chain recombines TRBV14 with TRBJ2-7; 8 nucleotides match TRBD2. Trimming took 0 bases from V and 6 from J; bases not matched to a gene: 1. CDR3 length: 13 residues. CDR1 is SGHDN, CDR2 FVKESK, per germline. The CDR3 loop is CASSQETSGEQYF. In DNA form, the CDR3 reads TGTGCCAGCAGCCAAGAAACTAGCGGCGAGCAGTACTTC.

J is TRBJ2-3 and V is TRBV11-3; a weak D match, TRBD1 (6 bases). V was clipped by 4 bases and J by 0 bases, with 8 bases between them. Germline loops: CDR1 SGHNT, CDR2 YENEEA. The CDR3 is 14 amino acids. CDR3 sequence: CASSSGQSTDTQYF. Written as DNA, the CDR3 is TGTGCCAGCAGCTCAGGACAGAGCACAGATACGCAGTATTTT. Full variable domain (remainder filled in from reference TRBV11-3 and TRBJ2-3): EAGVVQSPRYKIIEKKQPVAFWCNPISGHNTLYWYLQNLGQGPELLIRYENEEAVDDSQLPKDRFSAERLKGVDSTLKIQPAELGDSAVYLCASSSGQSTDTQYFGPGTRLTVL.

The chain links TRBV5-5 to TRBJ2-3; TRBD2 matches 10 bases. In germline, CDR1 is SGHKS, CDR2 YYEKEE (reference sequence). This CDR3 is 16 amino acids long. V gave up 2 bases and J gave up 4 bases; unmatched junction bases: 7. The CDR3 DNA reads TGTGCCAGCAGCTTAGGGCTAGCGGGAGTAGCAGATACGCAGTATTTT. The encoded protein is CASSLGLAGVADTQYF.

This chain joins TRBV27 and TRBJ1-2; maybe TRBD1 (5 bases). The V gene's germline CDR1 is MNHEY and CDR2 SMNVEV (reference sequence). The CDR3 spans 13 residues. The V end was cut by 0 bases, the J end by 8 bases, with 10 bases between. In nucleotides, the CDR3 is TGTGCCAGCAGTTTATCAGGGGACGGCGGCTACACCTTC. Translated, it gives CASSLSGDGGYTF.

This sequence joins TRBV11-2 and TRBJ1-1; TRBD1 matches at 8 bases. The CDR3 runs 15 residues. V was pared by 4 bases and J by 5 bases, with 9 bases of the junction left unmatched. Per the germline V gene, CDR1 is SGHAT and CDR2 is FQNNGV. The CDR3 protein is CASSSARQGKTEAFF. The CDR3 nucleotides are TGTGCCAGCAGCTCCGCCCGACAGGGGAAAACTGAAGCTTTCTTT.

V is TRBV28 and J is TRBJ2-1; weak D call: TRBD2 (5 bases). The ends were cut back, 2 bases at V and 2 bases at J, with 10 bases in the middle. CDR3 length equals 15 residues. Germline V gives CDR1 MDHEN, CDR2 SYDVKM. DNA for the CDR3: TGTGCCAGCAGTTTAACACTAGTAGCCTACAATGAGCAGTTCTTC. Amino acids: CASSLTLVAYNEQFF.

The chain uses TRBV10-3 and TRBJ2-1, with unresolved D. The V gene's germline CDR1 is ENHRY and CDR2 SYGVKD. The CDR3 runs to 11 residues. The V end lost 3 bases, the J end lost 9 bases, and 6 bases lay between the germline ends. DNA of the CDR3: TGTGCCATCAGTGAAATGGGTGAGCAGTTCTTC. It encodes CAISEMGEQFF.

This clone was counted a few times. The V and J genes are TRBV7-6 and TRBJ1-5; D unresolved. Trimming removed 0 bases at V and 6 bases at J, with 6 bases between. This CDR3 has 13 residues. Germline-derived CDR1 and CDR2 are SGHVS and FNYEAQ. The CDR3 region has the DNA TGTGCCAGCAGCTTAGCGGGCACTCAGCCCCAGCATTTT. This sequence encodes CASSLAGTQPQHF. Together with reference TRBV7-6 and TRBJ1-5, the CDR3 gives the full variable domain: GAGVSQSPRYKVTKRGQDVALRCDPISGHVSLYWYRQALGQGPEFLTYFNYEAQQDKSGLPNDRFSAERPEGSISTLTIQRTEQRDSAMYRCASSLAGTQPQHFGDGTRLSIL.

This clone appeared a single time. V gene TRBV7-9 combines with J gene TRBJ1-2; 10 bases agree with TRBD1. The CDR3 length is 15 residues. V lost 5 bases and J lost 8; bases outside the gene matches: 11. Germline values: CDR1 SEHNR, CDR2 FQNEAQ (reference sequence). CDR3 amino acids: CASSRGDRGRGGYTF. The CDR3 DNA sequence: TGTGCCAGCAGCCGTGGAGACAGGGGGCGGGGAGGCTACACCTTC.

In this sample, this clone turned up once. This sequence joins TRBV5-6 and TRBJ2-7, with 8 bases matching TRBD1. The CDR3 extends over 14 amino acids. Looked up from germline, CDR1 is SGHDT and CDR2 is YYEEEE. The junction had 9 bases not matched to a gene; V was cut back by 4 bases and J by 6 bases. CDR3 sequence reads: CASSPGTGLLEQYF. The CDR3, as DNA: TGTGCCAGCAGCCCCGGGACAGGCCTCCTCGAGCAGTACTTC.

V and J are TRBV9 and TRBJ1-2, with 9 bases matching TRBD1. This CDR3 has 14 amino acids. J was trimmed by 5 bases and V by 3 bases; bases with no gene match: 5. The germline V gene encodes CDR1 SGDLS and CDR2 YYNGEE. This CDR3 is CASSARTGVYGYTF. The DNA for the CDR3 is TGTGCCAGCAGCGCCCGGACAGGGGTGTATGGCTACACCTTC.

V usage is TRBV15 and J usage is TRBJ2-7, with D tentatively TRBD1 or TRBD2 (5 bases each). V was trimmed by 11 bases and J by 0 bases, leaving 14 bases between them. CDR1 and CDR2 (germline): LNHNV, YYDKDF (reference sequence). The CDR3 is 13 amino acids. The CDR3 sequence: CAGSGTFSYEQYF. The CDR3 region has the DNA TGTGCCGGGTCCGGGACGTTCTCCTACGAGCAGTACTTC.

This sequence joins TRBV6-5 and TRBJ2-1; 7 bases match TRBD1. CDR1 is MNHEY, CDR2 SVGAGI, per germline. The CDR3 extends over 12 amino acids. The trim removed 8 bases at V and 6 bases at J, leaving 4 bases unmatched. The CDR3 bases are TGTGCCAGCCAGGGGGTCCTCAATGAGCAGTTCTTC. This translates into CASQGVLNEQFF.

V usage is TRBV7-9 and J usage is TRBJ2-1, with TRBD2 as a possible D gene (6 bases). This CDR3 is 14 amino acids long. Germline V lookup: CDR1 SEHNR, CDR2 FQNEAQ (reference sequence). Trimming pared 7 bases from V and 8 bases from J, leaving 18 bases between. The chain's CDR3 is CASKTGDGYYEQFF. CDR3 in DNA: TGTGCCAGCAAGACGGGAGATGGGTACTATGAGCAGTTCTTC.

Turning to this clone: Other DNA sequences within the sample encode an identical CDR3. The J gene is TRBJ2-7, the V gene TRBV7-9; no firm D call. Trimming pared 8 bases from V and 3 bases from J, leaving 14 bases between. Germline assignment: CDR1 SEHNR and CDR2 FQNEAQ (reference sequence). The CDR3 covers 13 residues. CDR3 in amino acids: CASSSGGSYEQYF. Here the CDR3 DNA reads TGTGCCAGCTCGTCGGGCGGTAGCTACGAGCAGTACTTC.

The chain links TRBV5-4 to TRBJ2-3; D is undetermined. The CDR3 runs to 15 residues. The V gene lost 3 bases and the J gene lost 6 bases, with 17 bases spanning the gap. The germline V gene has CDR1 SGHNT and CDR2 YYREEE (reference sequence). CDR3 sequence (DNA): TGTGCCAGCAGCTCGACGACTGGTCGTTCGGATACGCAGTATTTT. It is translated as CASSSTTGRSDTQYF. Supplemented by reference TRBV5-4 and TRBJ2-3, the full variable domain reads ETGVTQSPTHLIKTRGQQVTLRCSSQSGHNTVSWYQQALGQGPQFIFQYYREEENGRGNFPPRFSGLQFPNYSSELNVNALELDDSALYLCASSSTTGRSDTQYFGPGTRLTVL.

The chain employs TRBV5-3 and TRBJ1-2; D possibly corresponds to TRBD1 (5 bases). TRBV5-3 is treated as an ORF (open reading frame) with a function not yet certain. The CDR3 is 13 residues long. Trimming took off 0 bases at V and 6 bases at J, with 9 bases between the two ends. The CDR3 nucleotides read TGTGCCAGAAGCTTGGGCAGGGATGATGGCTACACCTTC. Protein sequence: CARSLGRDDGYTF.

Concerning this clone: Within the sample, other DNA sequences also encode this same CDR3. The rearrangement links TRBV7-9 to TRBJ2-5; the D is unclear. Germline lookup yields CDR1 SEHNR and CDR2 FQNEAQ (reference sequence). There are 11 residues in the CDR3. V lost 5 bases and J 2 bases, leaving 3 bases between the germline ends. The CDR3 DNA sequence: TGTGCCAGCAGCCCGCAAGAGACCCAGTACTTC. Translating gives CASSPQETQYF.

This chain joins TRBV28 and TRBJ1-1; 9 bases agree with TRBD1. Trimming at V came to 5 bases and at J to 6 bases, leaving 10 bases not matched to a gene. The CDR3 consists of 15 residues. Germline CDR1 reads MDHEN; CDR2 reads SYDVKM. The CDR3 loop reads CASSDPSGQGPEAFF. CDR3 nucleotide sequence: TGTGCCAGCAGTGATCCGTCGGGACAGGGTCCTGAAGCTTTCTTT.

This sequence joins TRBV9 and TRBJ2-7; TRBD2 matches 7 bases. This CDR3 region has 14 residues. J was trimmed by 3 bases and V by 4 bases; bases with no gene match: 7. Germline V gene data show CDR1 as SGDLS and CDR2 as YYNGEE. In nucleotides, the CDR3 is TGTGCCAGCAGCCCTGGGACTACCGGCTACGAGCAGTACTTC. It is translated as CASSPGTTGYEQYF.

The chain joins TRBV4-1 to TRBJ2-7; 7 bases are shared with TRBD1. Germline CDR1 is MGHRA and CDR2 is YSYEKL. The CDR3 extends over 15 amino acids. J gave up 2 bases and V 3 bases, and 7 bases lay outside the gene matches. This CDR3 reads CASSHRTGAPYEQYF. The CDR3 bases are TGCGCCAGCAGCCACCGCACAGGGGCACCCTACGAGCAGTACTTC.

DNA of the CDR3: TGTGCCAGCAGTTTACAGGGAAATGAGCAGTTCTTC. This codes for CASSLQGNEQFF. This sequence joins TRBV7-8 and TRBJ2-1; D may be TRBD1 (6 bases). With 6 bases removed from V and 7 bases from J, the gap between germline ends came to 10 bases. CDR3 size: 12 residues. Germline CDR1 is SGHVS and CDR2 is FQNEAQ.

The chain links TRBV14 to TRBJ2-5, with D possibly TRBD2 on 6 matching bases. The CDR3 is 17 amino acids. The V end was cut by 2 bases, the J end by 7 bases, with 23 bases between. Germline loops: CDR1 SGHDN, CDR2 FVKESK. In nucleotides, the CDR3 is TGTGCCAGCAGCCAATTTCGTCCTGGGACTCAAGGAGGGACCCAGTACTTC. Translated: CASSQFRPGTQGGTQYF.